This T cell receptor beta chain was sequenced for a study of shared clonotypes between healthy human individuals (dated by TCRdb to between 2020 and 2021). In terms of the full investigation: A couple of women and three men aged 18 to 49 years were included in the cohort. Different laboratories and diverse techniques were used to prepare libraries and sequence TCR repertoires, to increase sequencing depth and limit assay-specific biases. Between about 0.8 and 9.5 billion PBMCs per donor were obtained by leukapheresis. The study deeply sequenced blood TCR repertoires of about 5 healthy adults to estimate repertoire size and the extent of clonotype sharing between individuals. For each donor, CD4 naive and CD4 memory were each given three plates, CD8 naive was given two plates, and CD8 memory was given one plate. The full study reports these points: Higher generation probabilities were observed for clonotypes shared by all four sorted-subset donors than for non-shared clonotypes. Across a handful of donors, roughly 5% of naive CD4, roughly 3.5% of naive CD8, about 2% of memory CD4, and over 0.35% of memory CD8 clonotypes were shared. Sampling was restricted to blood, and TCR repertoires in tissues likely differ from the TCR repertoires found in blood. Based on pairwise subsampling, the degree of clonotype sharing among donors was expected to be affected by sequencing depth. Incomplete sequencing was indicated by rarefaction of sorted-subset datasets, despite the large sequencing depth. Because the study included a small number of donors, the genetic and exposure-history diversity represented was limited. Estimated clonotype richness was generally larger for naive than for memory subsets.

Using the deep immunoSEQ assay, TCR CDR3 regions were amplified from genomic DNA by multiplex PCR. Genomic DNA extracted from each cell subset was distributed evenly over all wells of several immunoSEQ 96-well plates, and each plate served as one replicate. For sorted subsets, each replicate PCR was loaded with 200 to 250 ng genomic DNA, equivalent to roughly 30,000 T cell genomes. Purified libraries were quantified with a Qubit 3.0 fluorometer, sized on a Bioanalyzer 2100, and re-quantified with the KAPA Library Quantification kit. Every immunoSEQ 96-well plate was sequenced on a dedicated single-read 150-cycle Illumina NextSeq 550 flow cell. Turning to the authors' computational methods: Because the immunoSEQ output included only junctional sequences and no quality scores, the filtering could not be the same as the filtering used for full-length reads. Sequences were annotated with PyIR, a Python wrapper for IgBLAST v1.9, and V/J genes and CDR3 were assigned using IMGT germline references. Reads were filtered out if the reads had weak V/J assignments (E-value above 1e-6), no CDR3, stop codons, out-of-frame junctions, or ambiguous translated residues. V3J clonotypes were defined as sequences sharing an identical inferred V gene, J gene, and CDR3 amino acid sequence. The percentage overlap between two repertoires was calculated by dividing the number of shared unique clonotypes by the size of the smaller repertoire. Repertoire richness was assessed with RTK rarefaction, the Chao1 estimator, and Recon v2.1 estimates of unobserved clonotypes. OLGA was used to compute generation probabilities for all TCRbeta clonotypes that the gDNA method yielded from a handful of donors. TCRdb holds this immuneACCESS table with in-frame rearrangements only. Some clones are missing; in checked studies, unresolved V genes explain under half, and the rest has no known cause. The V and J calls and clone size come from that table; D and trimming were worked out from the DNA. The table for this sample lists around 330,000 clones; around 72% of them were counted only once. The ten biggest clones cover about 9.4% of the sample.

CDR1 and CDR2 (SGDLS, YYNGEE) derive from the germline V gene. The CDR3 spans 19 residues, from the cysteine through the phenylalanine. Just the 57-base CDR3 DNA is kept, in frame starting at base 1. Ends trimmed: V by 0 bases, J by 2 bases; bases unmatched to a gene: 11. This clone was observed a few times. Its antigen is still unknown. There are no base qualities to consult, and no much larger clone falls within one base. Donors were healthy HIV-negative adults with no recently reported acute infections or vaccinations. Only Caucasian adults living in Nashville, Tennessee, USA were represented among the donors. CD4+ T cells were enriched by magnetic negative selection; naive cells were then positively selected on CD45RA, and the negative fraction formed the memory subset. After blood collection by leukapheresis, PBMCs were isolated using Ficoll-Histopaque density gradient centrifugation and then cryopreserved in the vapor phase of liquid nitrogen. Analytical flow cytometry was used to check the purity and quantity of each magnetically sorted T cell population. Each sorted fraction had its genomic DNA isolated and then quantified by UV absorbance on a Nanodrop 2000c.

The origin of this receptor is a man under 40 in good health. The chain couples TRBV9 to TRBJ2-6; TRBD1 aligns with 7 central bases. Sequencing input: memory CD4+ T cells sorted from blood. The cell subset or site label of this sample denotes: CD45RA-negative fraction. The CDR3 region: CASSVGGRTGRTGANVLTF. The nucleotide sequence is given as TGTGCCAGCAGCGTAGGTGGTCGGACAGGCAGAACTGGGGCCAACGTCCTGACTTTC.